This T cell receptor beta chain was profiled in a study of blood T cell repertoires in COVID-19. Study summary: PBMCs, B-cell-depleted T cells, or T cells were the source of the cDNA or gDNA that made up the material.

In the authors' methods: By means of reference gene primer amplification, nucleated cell counts were estimated. Profiled with immunoSEQ multiplex PCR; TCRdb holds only in-frame clones, not every one. That table gives V, J and clone size, and the DNA gave D and trimming. The profile shows 45,000 to 55,000 clones, about three quarters of them singletons. The CDR3 contains 15 residues. Germline values: CDR1 LNHDA, CDR2 SQIVND (reference sequence). Trimming at V came to 3 bases and at J to 0 bases, leaving 5 bases not matched to a gene. The sample comprised peripheral blood. The sequence was obtained from a human donor with active or convalescent COVID-19. The donor label of this sample is uncertain. The chain is built from TRBV19 and TRBJ2-7, with TRBD1 matching 7 bases. CDR3 residues: CASSIKGQNSYEQYF. CDR3 sequence (DNA): TGTGCCAGTAGTATTAAGGGACAGAACTCCTACGAGCAGTACTTC.